The 27 T cell receptor beta chains below were found in one sample sequenced in a study of tumor-infiltrating lymphocytes in primary liver carcinoma. Starting from around 500 ng of total RNA, TCR beta cDNA was produced with a primer in the constant region. For TCR beta, libraries were produced by three nested multiplex PCR rounds using slightly modified ARM-PCR. The two initial PCR rounds, approximately 10 cycles each, used TRBV1-TRBV30 forward and C-beta reverse primers. TCRdb redid the calling of the multiplex PCR reads with MiXCR, one entry per CDR3 protein. The data show around 50,000 distinct CDR3 sequences, around three quarters seen once. Co-extraction of both nucleic acids (RNA and DNA) used roughly 20-34 mg of unsorted bulk tissue. The sample consisted of liver tumor tissue from sampling region 3. The subset here: tumor region T3, left-lateral pole. Receptors originate from a man aged 35 to 55 with primary liver carcinoma and hepatitis B virus infection.

The rearrangement links TRBV29-1 to TRBJ1-1, with D possibly matching TRBD1 (5 bases). Germline V lookup: CDR1 SQVTM, CDR2 ANQGSEA. Trimming shortened V by 3 bases and J by 0 bases, and 5 bases separated the two germline ends. The CDR3 runs to 12 residues. The CDR3 loop reads CSVEDMNTEAFF. CDR3 in DNA: TGCAGCGTTGAGGACATGAACACTGAAGCTTTCTTT.

Regarding this clonotype: The junction shows a germline mismatch at one end, possibly a read error. V gene TRBV4-1 combines with J gene TRBJ1-1; 7 nucleotides align to TRBD1. The CDR3 has 15 residues. From germline, CDR1 is MGHRA and CDR2 YSYEKL. The CDR3 is CASSLMLTGEMEAFF. CDR3 DNA: TGCGCCAGCAGCCTAATGCTAACAGGGGAAATGGAAGCTTTCTTC.

With respect to this clonotype: A much larger clone differs from this one at a single base, so this may be a read error. This chain joins TRBV28 and TRBJ1-5; D may be TRBD1 (5 bases). This CDR3 has 16 residues. Germline CDR1 MDHEN, CDR2 SYDVKM. For the CDR3, the DNA is TGTGTCAGCAGTGCACCAGTTGGGGGTAGCAATCAGCCCCAGCATTTT. This gives the protein CVSSAPVGGSNQPQHF.

Notes on this clonotype: Here the CDR3 omits its conserved ending phenylalanine or tryptophan, so a read error is the likely source. It is unclear where the CDR3 begins or ends on the DNA, so no DNA is shown, and the CDR3 is as TCRdb lists it. V and J are TRBV11-2 and TRBJ2-5; whether TRBD2, the table's D call, matches the DNA was not checked. The CDR3 extends over 16 residues, inclusive of both ends. CDR1 and CDR2 from the germline V gene are SGHAT and FQNNGV. CDR3 amino acids: CARRSRDSAHQETQYL.

About this clonotype itself: The junction departs from germline at one end; a sequencing error may be responsible. The genes are TRBV4-1 and TRBJ2-1; a weak D match, TRBD2 (7 bases). Germline V gene data show CDR1 as MGHRA and CDR2 as YSYEKL. The CDR3 is 15 residues long. The CDR3: CVSSQEAGQNYEQFF. In DNA form, the CDR3 reads TGCGTCAGCAGCCAAGAAGCGGGACAAAACTATGAGCAGTTCTTC.

Comments on this clonotype: A read error may produce the germline difference seen at one junction end. The V call is TRBV28, the J call TRBJ1-1; 11 positions agree with TRBD1. Germline V gene data show CDR1 as MDHEN and CDR2 as SYDVKM. CDR3 size: 14 residues. CDR3: CATSFGTGGTEAFF. DNA for the CDR3: TGTGCCACCAGTTTTGGGACAGGGGGCACTGAAGCTTTCTTT.

Concerning this clonotype: A much larger clone differs from this one at a single base, so this may be a read error. This CDR3 fails to terminate in the conserved phenylalanine or tryptophan, so it likely reflects a read error. The J gene is TRBJ2-2, the V gene TRBV28; 7 nucleotides match TRBD1. The CDR3 length is 14 residues. Germline CDR1 reads MDHEN; CDR2 reads SYDVKM. After removal of 5 bases from V and 5 bases from J, the junction contained 5 bases not matched to a gene. The CDR3 reads CASSPTGRTGELFL. The CDR3 nucleotides are TGTGCCAGCAGTCCGACAGGGCGGACCGGGGAGCTGTTTTTA.

With respect to this clonotype: A read error may produce the germline difference seen at one junction end. V is TRBV5-5 and J is TRBJ2-1; 8 bases match TRBD2. Germline lookup yields CDR1 SGHKS and CDR2 YYEKEE (reference sequence). The CDR3 runs to 15 residues. CDR3 DNA sequence: TGTGCCCGCAGCTTGTCTGGCGGGAGGTTGGGTGAACAGTTCTTC. This sequence encodes CARSLSGGRLGEQFF. The full variable domain, rest sourced from reference TRBV5-5 and TRBJ2-1, is DAGVTQSPTHLIKTRGQQVTLRCSPISGHKSVSWYQQVLGQGPQFIFQYYEKEERGRGNFPDRFSARQFPNYSSELNVNALLLGDSALYLCARSLSGGRLGEQFFGPGTRLTVL.

There are many counts of this clonotype. The chain has TRBV28 and TRBJ1-4, with TRBD1 matching over 8 bases. V shed 5 bases and J 7 bases; nucleotides not matched to a gene: 6. The CDR3 is 14 residues long. Germline CDR1 and CDR2: MDHEN and SYDVKM. CDR3 sequence: CASSLTGVGEKLFF. Here the CDR3 DNA reads TGTGCCAGCAGTCTGACAGGGGTTGGTGAAAAACTGTTTTTT.

This clonotype was detected a few times. The chain has TRBV20-1 and TRBJ2-1; 11 nucleotides line up with TRBD2. CDR3 length: 16 amino acids. From germline, CDR1 is DFQATT and CDR2 SNEGSKA (reference sequence). The V and J ends lost 6 bases and 4 bases, in that order; junction bases with no gene match: 11. As DNA, the CDR3 is TGCAGTGCCGGCCGCAATAGCGGGAGGGTTTACAATGAGCAGTTCTTC. This translates into CSAGRNSGRVYNEQFF.

Comment on this clonotype: Being one base from a much bigger clone, this may be a read error. The V call is TRBV12-3 or TRBV12-4, the J call TRBJ1-1; D call uncertain. This CDR3 contains 13 residues. With 5 bases removed from V and 7 bases from J, the gap between germline ends came to 14 bases. The DNA of the CDR3 is TGTGCCAGCAGTGAGAGGCAATCGGGTGAAGCTTTCTTT. It is translated as CASSERQSGEAFF.

In regard to this clonotype: The CDR3 end shows no conserved phenylalanine or tryptophan, and so a read error is likely. It is unclear where the CDR3 begins or ends on the DNA, so no DNA is shown, and the CDR3 is as TCRdb lists it. V usage is TRBV5-4 and J usage is TRBJ2-5; the table gives TRBD1 as D, unverified against the DNA. The germline CDR1 and CDR2 sequences are SGHNT and YYREEE (reference sequence). From its first to its last residue, the CDR3 has 15 amino acids. The CDR3 sequence: CASSPSVQDQETQRS.

About this clonotype: A read error is likely, as this CDR3 ends without the conserved phenylalanine or tryptophan. The rearrangement uses TRBV10-3 and TRBJ2-3; TRBD2 matches at 13 bases. This CDR3 has 18 amino acids. The J segment lost 4 bases and the V segment lost 7 bases, leaving 14 bases of the junction unmatched. Germline CDR1 is ENHRY and CDR2 is SYGVKD. The CDR3 DNA sequence: TGTGCCATCATGGAAAGACTAGCGGGAGGAACCACCGCAGATACGCAGTATTTG. Translating it yields CAIMERLAGGTTADTQYL.

Details on this clonotype: Mismatch with germline at one junction end may stem from a read error. V usage is TRBV11-2 and J usage is TRBJ2-3, with D tentatively TRBD2 (7 bases). This CDR3 comprises 16 residues. Germline V gives CDR1 SGHAT, CDR2 FQNNGV. The CDR3 DNA follows: TGTGCCAACAGCCCACCGGGGGGCAGGGGCATAGATACGCAGTATTTT. The encoded protein is CANSPPGGRGIDTQYF.

Concerning this clonotype: A much larger clone lies a single base off, so this may be a read error. This chain joins TRBV28 and TRBJ2-2; possible D gene TRBD2, 7 bases. The CDR3 spans 14 residues. Germline V gene sequence: CDR1 MDHEN, CDR2 SYDVKM. CDR3 sequence reads: CVTWRGGFTGELFF. The CDR3 DNA is TGTGTCACCTGGAGGGGGGGGTTCACCGGGGAGCTGTTTTTT. The variable domain in full, with the rest retrieved from reference TRBV28 and TRBJ2-2, is DVKVTQSSRYLVKRTGEKVFLECVQDMDHENMFWYRQDPGLGLRLIYFSYDVKMKEKGDIPEGYSVSREKKERFSLILESASTNQTSMYLCVTWRGGFTGELFFGEGSRLTVL.

Note on this clonotype: The junction differs from germline at one of its ends, possibly a read error. CDR3 sequence (DNA): TGTGCCAGCAGTGAACTTTACGGGCGGGATATCGGGGAGCTGTCTTTT. This gives the protein CASSELYGRDIGELSF. This chain connects TRBV6-2 or TRBV6-3 to TRBJ2-2, with D possibly being TRBD2 (6 bases). Germline V lookup: CDR1 MNHEY, CDR2 SVGEGT. The CDR3 runs to 16 residues.

This clonotype has more than one count but fewer than ten. A junction boundary mismatches the germline segment, possibly from a read error. The genes are TRBV12-3 or TRBV12-4 and TRBJ1-1; D ambiguous. The CDR3 sequence is 13 residues long. CDR3 loop: CACSVSSDTEAFF. CDR3 bases: TGTGCCTGCAGTGTCAGCAGTGACACTGAAGCCTTCTTT.

This clonotype occurred many times. As DNA, the CDR3 is TGTGCCAGCAGTTATCAGGCGGGAGGGCCAGATACGCAGTATTTT. Translated, it gives CASSYQAGGPDTQYF. This sequence joins TRBV6-4 and TRBJ2-3, with 9 bases identical to TRBD2. The germline V gene has CDR1 MRHNA and CDR2 SNTAGT. V trimming: 5 bases; J trimming: 4 bases; junction bases outside the gene matches: 7. CDR3 size: 15 residues.

As to this clonotype: One base away lies a much larger clone, so this may be a sequencing read error. The rearrangement uses TRBV14 and TRBJ2-4; D tentatively reads TRBD1 or TRBD2 (6 bases each). The CDR3 extends over 14 amino acids. Germline-derived CDR1 and CDR2 are SGHDN and FVKESK. CDR3 bases: TGTGTCAGCAGGCCCTCCGGGGGCAGGCACATTCAGTACTTC. Amino acid sequence: CVSRPSGGRHIQYF.

This clonotype was seen a single time. The junction departs from the called germline gene at one end, perhaps through a read error. The rearrangement uses TRBV14 and TRBJ2-7; D gene uncertain. CDR3 length: 11 residues. The germline V gene encodes CDR1 SGHDN and CDR2 FVKESK. CDR3 DNA sequence: TGTGCCAGCAGGCAAGGATACGAGCAGCACTTC. It encodes CASRQGYEQHF.

This clonotype occurred many times. A much larger clonotype is one base distant, so this may be a read error. The chain has TRBV4-1 and TRBJ1-1; D possibly corresponds to TRBD1 (5 bases). CDR1 and CDR2 from the germline V gene are MGHRA and YSYEKL. This CDR3 comprises 14 residues. Trimming pared 4 bases from V and 6 bases from J, leaving 15 bases between. The CDR3 DNA reads TGCGCCAGCAGCCCTCAAGCGGGGGGAGCTGAAGCTTTCTTT. Translated, it gives CASSPQAGGAEAFF.

With respect to this clonotype: Given a much more abundant clone one base away, this may be a read error. The gene calls are TRBV5-1 and TRBJ2-1; 8 bases are shared with TRBD1. CDR1 is SGHRS and CDR2 is YFSETQ in the germline V gene. V shed 3 bases and J 7 bases; nucleotides not matched to a gene: 6. This CDR3 spans 14 amino acids. In DNA form, the CDR3 reads TGCGCCAGCAGCTCGAACAGGGGGGTTAATGAGCAGTTCTTC. This encodes CASSSNRGVNEQFF. The full variable domain, completed using reference TRBV5-1 and TRBJ2-1, is KAGVTQTPRYLIKTRGQQVTLSCSPISGHRSVSWYQQTPGQGLQFLFEYFSETQRNKGNFPGRFSGRQFSNSRSEMNVSTLELGDSALYLCASSSNRGVNEQFFGPGTRLTVL.

This clonotype was seen many times. The chain combines TRBV6-1 with TRBJ2-7; possible D gene TRBD1, 5 bases. The CDR3 has 15 amino acids. Germline assignment: CDR1 MNHNS and CDR2 SASEGT. The germline V and J ends were trimmed by 5 bases and 2 bases, with 16 bases remaining between them. The CDR3 coding sequence is TGTGCCAGCAGTCGCGTAGAATTGGGGCCCTACGAGCAGTACTTC. It yields the protein CASSRVELGPYEQYF.

This clonotype has ten or more counts. In nucleotides, the CDR3 is TGCGCCAGCATCGGGCCTAGCCAGAAATCCTACAATGAGCAGTTCTTC. Amino acid sequence: CASIGPSQKSYNEQFF. The chain is built from TRBV10-2 and TRBJ2-1; D is perhaps TRBD2 (5 bases). This CDR3 spans 16 amino acids. Germline V gives CDR1 WSHSY, CDR2 SAAADI. V lost 7 bases and J 1 base, leaving 17 bases between the germline ends.

The CDR3 reads CASSLGTGTGNEQYF. In DNA, the CDR3 is TGTGCCAGCAGCTTAGGGACCGGGACAGGTAACGAGCAGTACTTC. This chain uses TRBV11-2 with TRBJ2-7; 8 bases are shared with TRBD1. Per germline, CDR1 SGHAT and CDR2 FQNNGV. The V segment lost 1 base and the J segment 5 bases; nucleotides outside the gene matches: 7. There are 15 residues in the CDR3.

The count of this clonotype is one. The junction differs from germline at one of its ends, possibly a read error. V and J are TRBV6-6 and TRBJ2-3, with a weak D call TRBD1 (6 bases). Germline CDR1 and CDR2: MNHNY and SVGAGI (reference sequence). The CDR3 has 15 amino acids. CDR3 protein: CVNRHGTYVVDTQYF. CDR3 DNA sequence: TGTGTCAACAGACATGGGACATACGTCGTAGATACACAGTATTTT.

With respect to this clonotype: One end of the junction does not line up with germline, which may come from a read error. The chain combines TRBV29-1 with TRBJ2-1; 11 bases match TRBD2. The germline V gene encodes CDR1 SQVTM and CDR2 ANQGSEA. This CDR3 has 16 residues. This CDR3 is CSVEPPTSGTYDEQFF. In DNA form, the CDR3 reads TGCAGCGTGGAACCCCCGACTAGCGGGACCTACGATGAGCAGTTCTTC.